These T cell receptor beta chains were read from a single sample in a study of T cell responses to AZD1222 COVID-19 vaccine. Using immunoSEQ multiplex PCR, the repertoire was profiled, and TCRdb retains in-frame clones only, with some absent. The sample has some 92,000 clones, around 90% seen once; the top ten hold 6.5% to 8.5%. The sequenced sample was peripheral blood, obtained on day 0 of AZD1222 vaccination. The receptors were sampled from an adult in good health. Each CDR3 is given with its conserved first and last residue. A D gene is named only where the DNA matches it firmly. Not every row has a clone size; where given, it reads once, few, many or a size class.

cdr3_nt cdr3_aa j_call v_call clone_size d_call cdr3_length
TGTGCCAGCAGCTCTCGGGGGGGCCACGGTACGCAGTATTTT CASSSRGGHGTQYF TRBJ2-3 TRBV11-3 - TRBD2 14
TGCGCCAGCAGCCAAGAACTAGGGACTAGCGGGGGAGCTAACTTC CASSQELGTSGGANF TRBJ2-7 TRBV4-3 - TRBD2 15
TGTGCCAGCAGTGACCCGGGACAGGGGACCTATGGCTACACCTTC CASSDPGQGTYGYTF TRBJ1-2 TRBV25-1 - TRBD1 15
TGTGCCAGCAGTCATGGACAGGGAACTGAAGCTTTCTTT CASSHGQGTEAFF TRBJ1-1 TRBV6-4 - TRBD1 13
TGTGCCAGCAGCCTCAGCTTAGGGGAGACCCAGTACTTC CASSLSLGETQYF TRBJ2-5 TRBV7-2 - - 13
TGCGCCAGCAGCCCGGGACAGGAGTACTATGGCTACACCTTC CASSPGQEYYGYTF TRBJ1-2 TRBV5-1 - TRBD1 14
TGTGCCAGCCGCAGAGGGGATGAGCAGTACTTC CASRRGDEQYF TRBJ2-7 TRBV27 - - 11
TGTGCCAGCAGGGACAGCGTTTTTTATGGCTACACCTTC CASRDSVFYGYTF TRBJ1-2 TRBV9 - - 13
TGTGCCAGCAGCTCACACCTTGGGAACAATGAGCAGTTCTTC CASSSHLGNNEQFF TRBJ2-1 TRBV7-3 - - 14
TGCAGCGGACGGACAGGGGGAGAAAAACTGTTTTTT CSGRTGGEKLFF TRBJ1-4 TRBV29-1 - TRBD1 12
TGTGCCATCAGTGAGTCTCTTGGACAAGCCCCAGAGACCCAGTACTTC CAISESLGQAPETQYF TRBJ2-5 TRBV10-3 - - 16
TGTGCCTGGAGTGTACGGCAGGGCCCCTACGAGCAGTACTTC CAWSVRQGPYEQYF TRBJ2-7 TRBV30 once - 14
TGTGCCAGCAGTTTATGGGGAAGGGACGAAAAACTGTTTTTT CASSLWGRDEKLFF TRBJ1-4 TRBV28 - - 14
TGTGCCAGCTCTCCGACCGTAGTCTCTGGAAACACCATATATTTT CASSPTVVSGNTIYF TRBJ1-3 TRBV18 - - 15
TGTGCCAGCAGCACAGGGGACAATGAGCAGTTCTTC CASSTGDNEQFF TRBJ2-1 TRBV3-1/TRBV3-2 - TRBD1 12
TGTGCCAGCAGTTTTAAGGCGTTCACTGAAGCTTTCTTT CASSFKAFTEAFF TRBJ1-1 TRBV27 - - 13
TGCGCCAGCTGGGCCCTCTCGAACACTGAAGCTTTCTTT CASWALSNTEAFF TRBJ1-1 TRBV5-1 - - 13
TGTGCCTGGAGTCAAGGAGTGTGGGGCTACACCTTC CAWSQGVWGYTF TRBJ1-2 TRBV30 once - 12
TGTGCCAGCAGCCAAACAGGGTTCCCTGAAGCTTTCTTT CASSQTGFPEAFF TRBJ1-1 TRBV12-3/TRBV12-4 - - 13
TGTGCCAGCAGAATTGGGACAGCCTCTCTTCATGGCTACACCTTC CASRIGTASLHGYTF TRBJ1-2 TRBV11-2 - TRBD1 15
TGTGCCAGCAAGCTGGGGGGCTACGAGCAGTACTTC CASKLGGYEQYF TRBJ2-7 TRBV2 - - 12
TGTGCCAGCTCACCGACAGGGAACTATGGCTACACCTTC CASSPTGNYGYTF TRBJ1-2 TRBV18 - TRBD1 13
TGCGCCAGCAGCTTGGCCGGGACAACTGAAGCTTTCTTT CASSLAGTTEAFF TRBJ1-1 TRBV5-1 - - 13
TGTGCCACCTCTCGGGGAGGGCTCTCGGATACGCAGTATTTT CATSRGGLSDTQYF TRBJ2-3 TRBV6-1 - TRBD2 14
TGTGCCAGCAGCTTATCTAGCGGGAACCCAGATACGCAGTATTTT CASSLSSGNPDTQYF TRBJ2-3 TRBV7-3 - TRBD2 15
TGTGCCAGCTCACCTGACAGAAACAACAGGGAGCTGTTTTTT CASSPDRNNRELFF TRBJ2-2 TRBV18 few - 14
TGCGCCAGCAACGAGGGGGACTCTGGAAACACCATATATTTT CASNEGDSGNTIYF TRBJ1-3 TRBV5-1 - - 14
TGTGCCAGCACCGTTACAGCAGGGGTATATGGCTACACCTTC CASTVTAGVYGYTF TRBJ1-2 TRBV6-5 - - 14